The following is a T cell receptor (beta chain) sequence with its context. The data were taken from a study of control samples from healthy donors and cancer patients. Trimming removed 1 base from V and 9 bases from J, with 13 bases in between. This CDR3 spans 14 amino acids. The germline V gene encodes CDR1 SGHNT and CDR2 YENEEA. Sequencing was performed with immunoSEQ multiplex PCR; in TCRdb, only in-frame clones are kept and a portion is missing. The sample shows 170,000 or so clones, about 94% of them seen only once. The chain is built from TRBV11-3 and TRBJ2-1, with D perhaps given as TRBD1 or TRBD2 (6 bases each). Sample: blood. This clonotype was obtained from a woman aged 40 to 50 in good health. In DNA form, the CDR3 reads TGTGCCAGCAGCTTAGTCGGGGGCGATTTTGAGCAGTTCTTC. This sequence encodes CASSLVGGDFEQFF.